This TCR beta chain was captured by sequencing in a study of blood T cell repertoires in COVID-19 (dated by TCRdb to the early 2020s). In the study overall: Samples from collaborators originated in the United States, Italy and Spain and spanned both the acute and convalescent phases of COVID-19. The prospective study material was composed of cDNA or gDNA derived from T cells, B-cell-depleted T cells, or PBMCs. The dataset comprised deeply sampled blood TCRbeta repertoires from subjects exposed to, actively infected with, or recovered from COVID-19. The repertoires were made available in a free public database intended to serve as a resource for research on the immune response to SARS-CoV-2. The samples were drawn from the first 160 participants of the ongoing ImmuneRACE study and from 1,254 subjects provided by 6 global collaborators. Sample metadata almost always included a de-identified subject ID, COVID-19 status, age in years and sex. Where HLA class I and class II types were available, the types were taken from metadata supplied by the sample provider, not from assay-based typing. What the study reported, not specific to this receptor: How much clinical and demographic metadata was included differed by source and by participant, and the metadata was provided uncurated.

CDR1 and CDR2 are drawn from the germline V gene: MNHEY, SVGAGI. The CDR3, cysteine through phenylalanine, is 14 amino acids long. Only the CDR3 portion is preserved as DNA: 42 bases, with reading frame beginning at the first base. V and J lose 8 bases and 4 bases, and a span of 17 bases separates them. Collaborating institutions collected whole blood in K2EDTA tubes following their own protocols. For TCRbeta analysis, collaborators shipped samples as frozen whole blood, isolated PBMCs, or DNA extracted from either of those sample types. A note on this clone: This clone's antigen is unknown. One base away there is no much larger clone; base qualities are not given.

TCRbeta CDR3 regions were amplified from genomic DNA by means of the immunoSEQ Assay, a bias-controlled multiplex PCR. Per the source publication's procedure: The number of nucleated cells in each sample was estimated by amplification of reference gene primers within the assay. To quantify the absolute abundance of each unique TCRbeta CDR3 rearrangement, sequence reads were collapsed and filtered. For each sample, productive Simpson clonality was calculated by taking the square root of Simpson's diversity index across productive rearrangements. Entries here come from immuneACCESS through TCRdb and include only in-frame sequences with V and J called. Some clones fail to appear in such tables; in the studies checked, an unresolved V gene covers under half of the shortfall, and the cause of the remainder is unknown. The D gene and trimming were derived from the DNA, and the V and J assignments and clone size from that table. The sample table holds about 59,000 clones, of which approximately 80% were seen once. The ten largest make up 3.5% of the sample.

What was sequenced was peripheral blood. The chain uses TRBV6-5 and TRBJ1-1; matching of 6 bases hints at TRBD1 as the D gene. The receptor's source is a woman older than 75 with acute or convalescent COVID-19. The DNA sequence is as follows: TGTGCCAGCCAAAGGGGGTGGGGGGGCACTGAAGCTTTCTTT. It translates to CASQRGWGGTEAFF.